The 26 T cell receptor beta chains below were found in one sample sequenced in a study of T-cell reconstitution after alpha-beta-depleted transplantation in children. Library preparation (for TCRbeta) was performed with unique molecular identifiers. TCRdb used MiXCR to reprocess the PCR reads, holding one entry per CDR3 protein. The table lists roughly 4,000 distinct CDR3 sequences, approximately 19% of them singletons. The material was PBMCs, mostly from graft donor cells, obtained 180 days after TCRalphabeta/CD19-depleted stem cell transplant. These receptors were obtained from a male patient aged 2-10 years who had a stem cell transplant for acute lymphoblastic leukemia, so the T cells may come from the graft donor.

This clonotype was observed at least ten times. The chain joins TRBV28 to TRBJ1-1; 7 bases fit TRBD1. Germline loops: CDR1 MDHEN, CDR2 SYDVKM. The length of the CDR3 is 14 residues. The J segment lost 1 base and the V segment lost 7 bases, leaving 6 bases of the junction unmatched. CDR3 bases: TGTGCCAGCAAAACAGGGGCAAGGAACACTGAAGCTTTCTTT. This translates into CASKTGARNTEAFF.

This clonotype was seen at least ten times. Germline is not matched at one junction end, which may reflect a read error. The gene calls are TRBV12-3 or TRBV12-4 and TRBJ2-3, with 9 positions matching TRBD2. This CDR3 spans 14 amino acids. The CDR3 reads CASSLAGFTDTQYF. The DNA for the CDR3 is TGTGCCAGCAGTCTAGCGGGGTTCACAGATACGCAGTATTTT.

This clonotype is judged medium-sized. This chain uses TRBV5-6 with TRBJ1-1; 8 nucleotides align to TRBD1. CDR1 is SGHDT, CDR2 YYEEEE, per germline. V lost 0 bases, J lost 9 bases, and 7 bases stayed unmatched. The CDR3 loop spans 14 amino acids. The CDR3 here is CASSLAGDRFQAFF. As DNA, the CDR3 is TGTGCCAGCAGCTTGGCGGGGGACAGGTTCCAAGCTTTCTTT.

This chain joins TRBV4-2 and TRBJ1-2, with D possibly TRBD1 on 6 matching bases. The CDR3 is made up of 16 amino acids. Germline CDR1 and CDR2: LGHNA and YNFKEQ. V was cut by 4 bases and J by 4 bases, with 19 bases left in between. The CDR3 loop is CASSRLQGALGYGYTF. The CDR3 DNA reads TGTGCCAGCAGCCGTCTACAGGGAGCCTTAGGCTATGGCTACACCTTC.

This clonotype was recorded many times. The gene calls are TRBV20-1 and TRBJ2-4, with unresolved D. CDR3 length: 16 amino acids. CDR1 and CDR2 from the germline V gene are DFQATT and SNEGSKA (reference sequence). The ends were cut back, 2 bases at V and 0 bases at J, with 14 bases in the middle. CDR3 amino acids: CSARSPGDVAKNIQYF. The CDR3 nucleotides read TGCAGTGCTAGAAGTCCTGGGGATGTAGCCAAAAACATTCAGTACTTC.

This clonotype occurred many times. The chain couples TRBV11-3 to TRBJ1-1; D call uncertain. The CDR3 consists of 13 residues. Germline CDR1 is SGHNT and CDR2 is YENEEA. The V end lost 2 bases, the J end lost 3 bases, and 7 bases lay between the germline ends. The CDR3 DNA reads as TGTGCCAGCAGCTTATACGAGGACACTGAAGCTTTCTTT. Translation gives CASSLYEDTEAFF.

This clonotype was recorded once. The chain links TRBV5-1 to TRBJ2-5; D is undetermined. Trimming left V 0 bases short and J 1 base short, with 4 bases between. CDR1 is SGHRS, CDR2 YFSETQ, per germline. There are 13 residues in the CDR3. The CDR3 spells CASSLESQETQYF. CDR3 DNA: TGCGCCAGCAGCTTGGAGTCCCAAGAGACCCAGTACTTC.

This clonotype is medium-sized in the sample. The rearrangement uses TRBV20-1 and TRBJ2-3; 8 bases match TRBD2. This CDR3 region has 13 residues. J gave up 1 base and V 7 bases, and 4 bases lay outside the gene matches. CDR1 and CDR2 (germline): DFQATT, SNEGSKA (reference sequence). Here the CDR3 DNA reads TGCAGTGTCCCCGGGGGGGGCACAGATACGCAGTATTTT. Its protein is CSVPGGGTDTQYF.

The sample holds many counts of this clonotype. This chain links TRBV20-1 with TRBJ2-5; 8 nucleotides line up with TRBD1. Germline CDR1 DFQATT, CDR2 SNEGSKA (reference sequence). This CDR3 region has 14 residues. J was trimmed by 0 bases and V by 5 bases; bases with no gene match: 5. The CDR3 loop reads CSAFWDRNQETQYF. CDR3 bases: TGCAGTGCTTTCTGGGACAGGAACCAAGAGACCCAGTACTTC.

The table lists this clonotype with many counts. V is TRBV29-1 and J is TRBJ1-1; no definite D call. This CDR3 comprises 9 residues. Germline values: CDR1 SQVTM, CDR2 ANQGSEA. Trimming shortened V by 2 bases and J by 13 bases, and 8 bases separated the two germline ends. CDR3 sequence reads: CSVEPAGFF. In DNA, the CDR3 is TGCAGCGTTGAACCAGCGGGTTTCTTT.

This clonotype was counted at least ten times. This sequence joins TRBV24-1 and TRBJ2-5; D could derive from TRBD1 or TRBD2 (5 bases each). This CDR3 has 16 amino acids. Trimming cost V 3 bases and J 2 bases, with 15 bases left between them. In germline, CDR1 is KGHDR, CDR2 SFDVKD. The CDR3 nucleotides are TGTGCCACCAGTGATCCTCGTCGGGGCCCTCAAGAGACCCAGTACTTC. Translated, it gives CATSDPRRGPQETQYF.

Within the sample, this clonotype is medium-sized. This chain uses TRBV20-1 with TRBJ1-4; 9 bases are a match to TRBD1. CDR1 DFQATT and CDR2 SNEGSKA come from the germline V gene (reference sequence). The V segment lost 5 bases and the J segment 7 bases; nucleotides outside the gene matches: 5. The CDR3 runs to 13 residues. The chain's CDR3 is CSAHRGQGEKLFF. CDR3 nucleotides: TGCAGTGCTCACAGGGGGCAGGGTGAAAAACTGTTTTTT.

This clonotype was seen many times. This chain connects TRBV7-9 to TRBJ2-7, with 8 bases lining up with TRBD1. With V trimmed by 7 bases and J by 4 bases, 12 bases remained unmatched. The CDR3 length is 15 residues. Germline values: CDR1 SEHNR, CDR2 FQNEAQ (reference sequence). CDR3 amino acids: CASTAQGGQEYEQYF. The CDR3 DNA reads as TGTGCCAGCACCGCCCAGGGGGGACAGGAGTACGAGCAGTACTTC.

By share, this clonotype ranks as medium-sized. This chain uses TRBV24-1 with TRBJ2-2; D might be TRBD1 (5 bases). V was trimmed by 2 bases and J by 4 bases, leaving 16 bases between them. Germline V gene data show CDR1 as KGHDR and CDR2 as SFDVKD. The CDR3 is 17 residues long. The CDR3 spells CATSDSSPAGITGELFF. The CDR3, as DNA: TGTGCCACCAGTGATTCCTCTCCTGCAGGGATCACCGGGGAGCTGTTTTTT.

Many counts were recorded for this clonotype. The rearrangement joins TRBV5-1 to TRBJ2-3; 8 positions match TRBD2. Germline trimming cut 4 bases from V and 6 bases from J; bases unmatched to any gene: 7. The CDR3 has 14 amino acids. Looked up from germline, CDR1 is SGHRS and CDR2 is YFSETQ. The CDR3 protein is CASSISGKPDTQYF. CDR3 bases: TGCGCCAGCAGCATTAGCGGGAAACCCGATACGCAGTATTTT.

This clonotype came up many times. The gene calls are TRBV7-9 and TRBJ1-2, with 8 bases that match TRBD1. The CDR3 has 17 amino acids. From germline, CDR1 is SEHNR and CDR2 FQNEAQ (reference sequence). Unmatched junction bases numbered 15, after V lost 4 bases and J lost 5 bases. The CDR3 loop is CASSSTDRQGLKYGYTF. CDR3 nucleotide sequence: TGTGCCAGCAGCTCCACCGACCGACAGGGGTTAAAGTATGGCTACACCTTC.

This clonotype was recorded many times. The CDR3 coding sequence is TGTGCCAGCAGCTTAGGGGGGGCTAATGAAAAACTGTTTTTT. It encodes CASSLGGANEKLFF. The V call is TRBV5-6, the J call TRBJ1-4; D possibly corresponds to TRBD1 (6 bases). This CDR3 contains 14 residues. From germline, CDR1 is SGHDT and CDR2 YYEEEE. V gave up 2 bases and J gave up 3 bases, with 8 bases separating them.

This clonotype was seen repeatedly, ten times or more. The chain employs TRBV3-1 and TRBJ1-2; 8 nucleotides line up with TRBD1. Germline loops: CDR1 LGHDT, CDR2 YNNKEL (reference sequence). V was pared by 4 bases and J by 8 bases, with 9 bases of the junction left unmatched. The CDR3 has 14 residues. Written as DNA, the CDR3 is TGTGCCAGCAGCCGCCGGCCGACAGGGGAAGGCTACACCTTC. Its translation: CASSRRPTGEGYTF.

The J gene is TRBJ2-2, the V gene TRBV25-1; tentatively, D is TRBD2 (5 bases). Germline CDR1 MGHDK, CDR2 SYGVNS. Trimming took off 3 bases at V and 2 bases at J, with 10 bases between the two ends. CDR3 size: 15 residues. CDR3 sequence: CASSDPAENTGELFF. CDR3 sequence (DNA): TGTGCCAGCAGTGATCCAGCGGAAAACACCGGGGAGCTGTTTTTT.

This clonotype was detected many times. The V and J genes are TRBV7-9 and TRBJ1-2, with D uncertain. V was cut by 1 base and J by 4 bases, with 10 bases left in between. Germline CDR1 SEHNR, CDR2 FQNEAQ (reference sequence). The CDR3 is made up of 14 amino acids. The CDR3 loop is CASSLDRGLYGYTF. Written as DNA, the CDR3 is TGTGCCAGCAGCTTAGATAGAGGCCTCTATGGCTACACCTTC. Combining the CDR3 with reference TRBV7-9 and TRBJ1-2 gives the whole variable domain DTGVSQNPRHKITKRGQNVTFRCDPISEHNRLYWYRQTLGQGPEFLTYFQNEAQLEKSRLLSDRFSAERPKGSFSTLEIQRTEQGDSAMYLCASSLDRGLYGYTFGSGTRLTVV.

The table lists this clonotype with many counts. The rearrangement joins TRBV6-5 to TRBJ1-3, with 10 nucleotides matching TRBD1. The germline gives CDR1 MNHEY, CDR2 SVGAGI. The V segment lost 2 bases and the J segment 5 bases; nucleotides outside the gene matches: 3. This CDR3 region has 15 residues. For the CDR3, the DNA is TGTGCCAGCAGTTACGACAGGGGGCGTCGAAACACCATATATTTT. Protein: CASSYDRGRRNTIYF.

This clonotype came up many times. V is TRBV19 and J is TRBJ2-2, with D hard to call. The CDR3 has 12 residues. The V gene lost 6 bases and the J gene lost 5 bases, with 7 bases spanning the gap. CDR1 and CDR2 from the germline V gene are LNHDA and SQIVND (reference sequence). CDR3 coding DNA: TGTGCCAGTAGACCACAGACCGGGGAGCTGTTTTTT. Its translation is CASRPQTGELFF.

In its sample, this clonotype ranks as large (0.1 to 1%). This chain uses TRBV25-1 with TRBJ1-5, with D possibly TRBD1 on 6 matching bases. This CDR3 contains 14 residues. Deletions cut 4 bases from V and 4 bases from J, with 11 bases between. Germline V gene lookup returns CDR1 MGHDK and CDR2 SYGVNS. CDR3 DNA sequence: TGTGCCAGCAGTGCCACAGGGTGGAATCAGCCCCAGCATTTT. This encodes CASSATGWNQPQHF.

This clonotype is judged medium-sized (0.01 to 0.1%). The chain couples TRBV21-1 to TRBJ2-7; TRBD1, as called in the table, went unchecked against the DNA. TRBV21-1 has pseudogene status. CDR3 size: 15 residues. DNA for the CDR3: TGTGCCAGCACCGAAAGGCTAGGCCCCCTCTACGAGCAGTACTTC. Translation: CASTERLGPLYEQYF.

This chain joins TRBV11-2 and TRBJ2-7, with 7 positions matching TRBD2. V was pared by 1 base and J by 0 bases, with 9 bases of the junction left unmatched. In germline, CDR1 is SGHAT, CDR2 FQNNGV. CDR3 length equals 17 residues. CDR3 DNA: TGTGCCAGCAGCTTAGGTCTAGCGGTCTTCAGCTCCTACGAGCAGTACTTC. This gives the protein CASSLGLAVFSSYEQYF.

The table lists this clonotype with many counts. V gene TRBV29-1 combines with J gene TRBJ1-2; 7 nucleotides line up with TRBD1. Germline-derived CDR1 and CDR2 are SQVTM and ANQGSEA. CDR3 size: 15 residues. After removal of 0 bases from V and 0 bases from J, the junction contained 4 bases not matched to a gene. CDR3 sequence reads: CSVEDRGVPNYGYTF. The CDR3 DNA is TGCAGCGTTGAAGACAGGGGGGTCCCTAACTATGGCTACACCTTC.